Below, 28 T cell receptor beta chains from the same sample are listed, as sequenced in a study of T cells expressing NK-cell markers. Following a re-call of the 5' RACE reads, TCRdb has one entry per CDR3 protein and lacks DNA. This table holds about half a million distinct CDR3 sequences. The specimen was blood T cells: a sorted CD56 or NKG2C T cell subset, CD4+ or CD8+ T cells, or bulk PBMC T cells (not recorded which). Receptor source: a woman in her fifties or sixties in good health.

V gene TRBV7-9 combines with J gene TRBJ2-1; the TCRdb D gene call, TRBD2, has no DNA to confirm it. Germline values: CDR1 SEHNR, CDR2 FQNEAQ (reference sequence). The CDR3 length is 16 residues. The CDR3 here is CASSLEVDLLLNEQFF.

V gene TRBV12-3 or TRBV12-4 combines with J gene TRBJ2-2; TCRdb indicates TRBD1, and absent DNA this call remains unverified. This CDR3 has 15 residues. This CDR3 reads CASSQRTGQAGELFF.

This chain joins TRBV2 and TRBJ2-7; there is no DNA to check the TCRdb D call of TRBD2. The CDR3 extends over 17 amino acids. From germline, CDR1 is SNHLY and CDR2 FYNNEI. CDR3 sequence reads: CASSEAPRLASDYEQYF.

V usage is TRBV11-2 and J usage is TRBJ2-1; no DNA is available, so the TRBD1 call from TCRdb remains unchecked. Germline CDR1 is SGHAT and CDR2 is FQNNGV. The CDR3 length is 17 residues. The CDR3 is CASSRRPSGQGNVEQFF. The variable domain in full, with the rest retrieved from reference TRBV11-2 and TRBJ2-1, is EAGVAQSPRYKIIEKRQSVAFWCNPISGHATLYWYQQILGQGPKLLIQFQNNGVVDDSQLPKDRFSAERLKGVDSTLKIQPAKLEDSAVYLCASSRRPSGQGNVEQFFGPGTRLTVL.

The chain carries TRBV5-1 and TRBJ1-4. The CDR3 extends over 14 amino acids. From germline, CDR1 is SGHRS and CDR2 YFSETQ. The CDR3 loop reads CASSPTDGNEKLFF.

Here the CDR3 reads CASSSGQLNIQYF. The gene calls are TRBV12-3 or TRBV12-4 and TRBJ2-4. The CDR3 totals 13 residues.

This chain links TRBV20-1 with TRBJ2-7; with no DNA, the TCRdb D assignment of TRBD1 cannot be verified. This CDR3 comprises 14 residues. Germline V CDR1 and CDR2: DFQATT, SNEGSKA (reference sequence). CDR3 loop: CSASHRGTTHEQYF.

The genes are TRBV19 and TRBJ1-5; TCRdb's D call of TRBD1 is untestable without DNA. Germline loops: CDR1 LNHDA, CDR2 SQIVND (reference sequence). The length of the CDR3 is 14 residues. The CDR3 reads CASSNQTGNQPQHF. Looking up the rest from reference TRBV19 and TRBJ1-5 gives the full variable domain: DGGITQSPKYLFRKEGQNVTLSCEQNLNHDAMYWYRQDPGQGLRLIYYSQIVNDFQKGDIAEGYSVSREKKESFPLTVTSAQKNPTAFYLCASSNQTGNQPQHFGDGTRLSIL.

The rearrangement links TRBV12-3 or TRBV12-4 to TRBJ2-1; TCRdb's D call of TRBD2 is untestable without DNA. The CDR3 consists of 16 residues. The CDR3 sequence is CASSLLRGLAGPDQFF.

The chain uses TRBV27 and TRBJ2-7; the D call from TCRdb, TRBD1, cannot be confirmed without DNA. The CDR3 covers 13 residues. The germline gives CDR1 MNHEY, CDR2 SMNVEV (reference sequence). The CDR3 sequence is CASRPWANYEQYF.

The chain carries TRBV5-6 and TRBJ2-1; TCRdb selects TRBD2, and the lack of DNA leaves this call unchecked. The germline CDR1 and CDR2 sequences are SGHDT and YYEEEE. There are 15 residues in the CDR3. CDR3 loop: CASSEAGISYNEQFF.

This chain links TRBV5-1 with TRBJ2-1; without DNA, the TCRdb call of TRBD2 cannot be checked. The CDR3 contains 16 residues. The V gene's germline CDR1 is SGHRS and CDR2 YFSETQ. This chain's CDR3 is CASSFTSLTSGNEQFF.

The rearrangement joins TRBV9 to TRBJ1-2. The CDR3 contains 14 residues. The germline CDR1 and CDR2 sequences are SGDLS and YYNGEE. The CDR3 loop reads CASSVGEGGYGYTF.

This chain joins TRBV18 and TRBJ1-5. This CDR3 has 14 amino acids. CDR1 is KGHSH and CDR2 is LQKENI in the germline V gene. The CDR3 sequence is CASSPGSPNQPQHF.

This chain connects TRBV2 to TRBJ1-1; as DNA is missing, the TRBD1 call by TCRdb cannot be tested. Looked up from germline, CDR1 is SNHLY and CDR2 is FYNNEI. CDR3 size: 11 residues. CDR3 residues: CAIGTRNEAFF.

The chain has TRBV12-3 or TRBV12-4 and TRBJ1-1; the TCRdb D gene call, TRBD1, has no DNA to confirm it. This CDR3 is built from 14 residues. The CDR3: CASSPHRGNTEAFF.

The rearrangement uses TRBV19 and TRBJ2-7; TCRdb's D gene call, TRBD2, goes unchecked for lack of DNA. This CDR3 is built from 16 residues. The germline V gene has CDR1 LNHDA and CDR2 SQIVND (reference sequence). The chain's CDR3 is CASSIGQSWSSYEQYF.

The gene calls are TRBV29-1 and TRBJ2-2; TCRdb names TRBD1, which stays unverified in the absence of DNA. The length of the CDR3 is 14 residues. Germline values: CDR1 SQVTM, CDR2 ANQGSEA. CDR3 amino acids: CSVETGGLTGELFF.

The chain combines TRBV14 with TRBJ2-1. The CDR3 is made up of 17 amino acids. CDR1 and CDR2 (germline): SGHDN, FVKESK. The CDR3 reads CASSQELGWVSYNEQFF.

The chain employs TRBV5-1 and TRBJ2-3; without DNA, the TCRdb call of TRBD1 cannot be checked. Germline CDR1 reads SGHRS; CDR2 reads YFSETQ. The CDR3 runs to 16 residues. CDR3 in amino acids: CASRPTGTPRTDTQYF.

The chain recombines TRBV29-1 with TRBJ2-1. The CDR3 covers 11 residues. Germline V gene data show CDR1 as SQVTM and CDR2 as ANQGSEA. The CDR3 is CSAESENEQFF.

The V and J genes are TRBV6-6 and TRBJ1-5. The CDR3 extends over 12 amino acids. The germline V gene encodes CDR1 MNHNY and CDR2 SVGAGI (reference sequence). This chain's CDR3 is CASSPEGQPQHF.

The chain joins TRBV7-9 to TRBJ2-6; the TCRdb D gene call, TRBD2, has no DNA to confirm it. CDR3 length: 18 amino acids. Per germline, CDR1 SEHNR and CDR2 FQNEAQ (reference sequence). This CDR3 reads CASSFRLAGSTGANVLTF. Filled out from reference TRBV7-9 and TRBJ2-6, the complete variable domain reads DTGVSQNPRHKITKRGQNVTFRCDPISEHNRLYWYRQTLGQGPEFLTYFQNEAQLEKSRLLSDRFSAERPKGSFSTLEIQRTEQGDSAMYLCASSFRLAGSTGANVLTFGAGSRLTVL.

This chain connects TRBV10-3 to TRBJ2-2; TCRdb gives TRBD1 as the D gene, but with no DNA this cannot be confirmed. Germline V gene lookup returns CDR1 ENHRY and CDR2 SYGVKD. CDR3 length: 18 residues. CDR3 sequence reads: CAITSPPTGSRNTGELFF.

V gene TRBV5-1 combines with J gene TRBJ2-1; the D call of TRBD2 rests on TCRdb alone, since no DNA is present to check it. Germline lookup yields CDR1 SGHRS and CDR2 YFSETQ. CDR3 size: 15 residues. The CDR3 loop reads CASSRDAGSYNEQFF.

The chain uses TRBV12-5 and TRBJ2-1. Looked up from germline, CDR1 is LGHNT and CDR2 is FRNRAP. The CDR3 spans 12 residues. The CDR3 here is CASGPKYNEQFF.

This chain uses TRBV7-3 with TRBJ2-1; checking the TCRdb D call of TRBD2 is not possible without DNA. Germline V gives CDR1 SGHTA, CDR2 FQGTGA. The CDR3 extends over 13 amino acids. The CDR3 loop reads CASSSTSTSEQFF.

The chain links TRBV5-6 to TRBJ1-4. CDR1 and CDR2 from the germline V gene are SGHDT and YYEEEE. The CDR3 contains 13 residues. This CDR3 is CASSSRRNEKLFF.